This record looks at one TCR beta chain sequence and its context. This clone was counted once. What this receptor recognizes is not known. No much larger clonotype is one base removed from it; base qualities were not supplied. The library was prepared using the immunoSEQ multiplex PCR assay. RNA was extracted from all samples and reverse transcribed into cDNA, which served as template for TCR sequencing. First-strand cDNA was synthesized using SuperScript III with a 2:1 mix of oligo-dT and random hexamers. Amplification bias was assessed with a synthetic immune receptor repertoire, and residual bias was removed computationally. Processing in the source paper ran as follows. Raw reads were preprocessed to remove errors, and CDR3 was defined by IMGT conventions from the conserved cysteine to phenylalanine. Clonality was computed as 1 minus the Shannon entropy, with the entropy normalized by log2 of the number of productive unique TCRs. Whether each scalp clone was CD4 or CD8 was inferred by checking scalp TCRbeta sequences against the CD4 and CD8 repertoires from sorted blood. Imported from immuneACCESS, the table was reduced by TCRdb to in-frame sequences with V and J called. These copies leave out some clones; in studies compared against another copy, an unresolved V gene accounts for under half, and the cause of the remainder is not known. V and J calls and clone size are copied from that table; D and trimming were computed from the DNA. In all, the sample holds about 140,000 clones, and approximately 90% of those were seen once. The ten largest clones capture over 10% of the sample.

Interpreted using the paper, the time point label stands for: four to five weeks on oral tofacitinib. The sample's treatment or condition label is to be understood as: oral pan-JAK inhibitor, 5-10 mg twice daily. Lesional scalp punch biopsies and peripheral blood were collected from alopecia areata patients. PBMCs were isolated by density centrifugation and stained for CD3, CD4 and CD8, after which CD4+ and CD8+ T cells were sorted on a FACSAria. The data stem from a study of CD8+ T cells in alopecia areata (dated by TCRdb to 2016 to 2019). General notes on the study: The treated patients took part in an open-label pilot trial in which moderate-to-severe alopecia areata was treated with oral tofacitinib at 5 to 10 mg twice daily. Patients received tofacitinib for 6 to 18 months and were then followed off drug for 6 months to check for delayed response and recurrence. The SALT score, which quantifies the percentage of affected scalp surface area, was used to measure disease severity in treated patients. High-throughput TCRbeta sequencing was used to examine T cell clonal expansion in alopecia areata in both the C3H/HeJ mouse model and human patients. Scalp tissue and sorted CD4+ and CD8+ peripheral blood T cells from patchy and totalis/universalis alopecia areata patients and from healthy controls were covered by human TCRbeta sequencing. Biopsies were taken from tofacitinib-treated patients at baseline and at 4 and 24 weeks of treatment, and a later scalp biopsy was taken in several of the tofacitinib-treated patients. Scalp clonality was compared across normal scalp (n=4), patchy alopecia areata scalp (n=8), and alopecia totalis/universalis scalp (n=8). RNA was obtained with the PAXgene miRNA kit for fixed scalp, the miRNeasy kit for PBMCs, and the RNeasy kit for mouse skin. TCRbeta CDR3 regions were amplified by immunoSEQ multiplex PCR using 35 Vbeta forward and 13 Jbeta reverse primers. The research as a whole found: Tofacitinib significantly lowered scalp clonality and the number of expanded CD8+ clones among the top 100 scalp clones. Because the treated cohort was small and had just a single nonresponder, larger studies are needed to establish links between baseline CD8+ expansion and response. During tofacitinib treatment, many expanded lesional clones remained in scalp and blood, and this persistence may partly explain relapse after treatment is stopped. Compared with mice, TCR sequences shared between patients were less clear, possibly partly because of HLA diversity across the patient population. Compared with normal scalp, lesional scalp, particularly in alopecia totalis/universalis, had higher clonality and more expanded CD8+ clones, which suggests antigenic drive. Unlike mouse skin, which is dominated by gammadelta T cells, normal human skin has resident alphabeta T cells that are also sequenced, and this complicates analysis of the scalp TCR repertoire.

The source was CD8+ T cells sorted from blood, collected at week 4, from a patient treated with tofacitinib. This receptor was taken from a human donor with alopecia areata.

The DNA sequence is given as TGTGCCAGCAGCGTAGAGTACGCGGGACGCACAGATACGCAGTATTTT. Translated, this gives CASSVEYAGRTDTQYF. The chain is assembled from TRBV9 and TRBJ2-3; TRBD2 could be the D gene, as 6 bases match. CDR3 length: 16 amino acids, cysteine to phenylalanine. Kept here is only the CDR3 DNA, which spans 48 bases and is read in frame from base 1. V sheds 0 bases and J sheds 1 base, leaving 12 bases between their ends. The CDR1 and CDR2 encoded by the germline V gene are SGDLS and YYNGEE.